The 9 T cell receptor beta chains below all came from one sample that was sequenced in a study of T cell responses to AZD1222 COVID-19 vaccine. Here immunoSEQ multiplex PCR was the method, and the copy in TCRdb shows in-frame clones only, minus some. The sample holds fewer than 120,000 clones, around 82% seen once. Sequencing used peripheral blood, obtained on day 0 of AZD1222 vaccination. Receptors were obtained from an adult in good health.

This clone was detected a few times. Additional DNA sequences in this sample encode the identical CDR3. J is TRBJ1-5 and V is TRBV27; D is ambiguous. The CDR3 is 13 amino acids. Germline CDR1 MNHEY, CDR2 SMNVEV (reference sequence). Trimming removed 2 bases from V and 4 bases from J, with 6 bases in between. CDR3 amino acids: CASSLGENQPQHF. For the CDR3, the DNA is TGTGCCAGCAGTTTAGGGGAAAATCAGCCCCAGCATTTT.

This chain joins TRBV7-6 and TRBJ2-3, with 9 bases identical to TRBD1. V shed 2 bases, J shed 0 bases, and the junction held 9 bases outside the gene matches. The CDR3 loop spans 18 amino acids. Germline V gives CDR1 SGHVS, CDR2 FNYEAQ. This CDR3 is CASSLWTGVDPSTDTQYF. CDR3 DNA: TGTGCCAGCAGCTTATGGACAGGGGTCGACCCTAGCACAGATACGCAGTATTTT.

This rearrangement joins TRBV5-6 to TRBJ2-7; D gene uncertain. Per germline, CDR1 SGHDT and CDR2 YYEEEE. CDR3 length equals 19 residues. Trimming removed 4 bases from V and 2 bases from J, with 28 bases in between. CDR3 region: CASSHRPNASGNYPYEQYF. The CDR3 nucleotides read TGTGCCAGCAGCCACCGCCCAAACGCCTCCGGCAATTACCCCTACGAGCAGTACTTC. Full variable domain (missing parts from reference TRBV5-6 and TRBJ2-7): DAGVTQSPTHLIKTRGQQVTLRCSPKSGHDTVSWYQQALGQGPQFIFQYYEEEERQRGNFPDRFSGHQFPNYSSELNVNALLLGDSALYLCASSHRPNASGNYPYEQYFGPGTRLTVT.

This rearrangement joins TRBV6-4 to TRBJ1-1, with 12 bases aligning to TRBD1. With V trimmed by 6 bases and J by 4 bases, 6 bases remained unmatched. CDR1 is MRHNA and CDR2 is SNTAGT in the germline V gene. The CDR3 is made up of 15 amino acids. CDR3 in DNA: TGTGCCAGCAGACCGGGACAGGGGGCGAGCACTGAAGCTTTCTTT. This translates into CASRPGQGASTEAFF.

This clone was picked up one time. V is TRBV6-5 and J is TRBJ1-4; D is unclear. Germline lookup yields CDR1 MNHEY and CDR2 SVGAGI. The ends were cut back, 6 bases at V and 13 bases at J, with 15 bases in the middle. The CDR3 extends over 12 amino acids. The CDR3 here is CASSYDGKGLFF. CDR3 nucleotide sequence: TGTGCCAGCAGCTACGACGGGAAGGGACTGTTTTTT.

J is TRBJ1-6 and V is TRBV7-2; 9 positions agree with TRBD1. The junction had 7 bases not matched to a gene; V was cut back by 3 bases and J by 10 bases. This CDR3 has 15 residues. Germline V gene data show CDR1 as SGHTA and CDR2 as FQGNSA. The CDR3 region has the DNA TGTGCCAGCAGCTTTGATGGACAGGGGTTGTCACCCCTCCACTTT. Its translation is CASSFDGQGLSPLHF. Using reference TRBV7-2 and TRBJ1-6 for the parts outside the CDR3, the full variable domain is GAGVSQSPSNKVTEKGKDVELRCDPISGHTALYWYRQSLGQGLEFLIYFQGNSAPDKSGLPSDRFSAERTGGSVSTLTIQRTQQEDSAVYLCASSFDGQGLSPLHFGNGTRLTVT.

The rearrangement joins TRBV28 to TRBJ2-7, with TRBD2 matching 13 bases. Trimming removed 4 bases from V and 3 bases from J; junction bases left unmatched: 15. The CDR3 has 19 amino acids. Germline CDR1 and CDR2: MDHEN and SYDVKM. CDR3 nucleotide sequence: TGTGCCAGCAGTTCTTACGGTGGGACTAGCGGGAATACAGGCTACGAGCAGTACTTC. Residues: CASSSYGGTSGNTGYEQYF.

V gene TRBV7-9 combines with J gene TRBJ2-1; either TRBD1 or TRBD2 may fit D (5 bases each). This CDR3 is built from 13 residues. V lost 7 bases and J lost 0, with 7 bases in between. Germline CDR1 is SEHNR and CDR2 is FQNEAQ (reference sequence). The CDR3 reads CASTGSSYNEQFF. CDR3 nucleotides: TGTGCCAGCACAGGGAGCTCCTACAATGAGCAGTTCTTC.

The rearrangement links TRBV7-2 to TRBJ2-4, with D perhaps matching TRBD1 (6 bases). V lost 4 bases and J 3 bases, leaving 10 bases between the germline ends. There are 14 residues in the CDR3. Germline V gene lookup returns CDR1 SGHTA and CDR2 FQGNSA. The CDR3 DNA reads TGTGCCAGCAGCTCGGGGACATTCAAAAACATTCAGTACTTC. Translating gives CASSSGTFKNIQYF.